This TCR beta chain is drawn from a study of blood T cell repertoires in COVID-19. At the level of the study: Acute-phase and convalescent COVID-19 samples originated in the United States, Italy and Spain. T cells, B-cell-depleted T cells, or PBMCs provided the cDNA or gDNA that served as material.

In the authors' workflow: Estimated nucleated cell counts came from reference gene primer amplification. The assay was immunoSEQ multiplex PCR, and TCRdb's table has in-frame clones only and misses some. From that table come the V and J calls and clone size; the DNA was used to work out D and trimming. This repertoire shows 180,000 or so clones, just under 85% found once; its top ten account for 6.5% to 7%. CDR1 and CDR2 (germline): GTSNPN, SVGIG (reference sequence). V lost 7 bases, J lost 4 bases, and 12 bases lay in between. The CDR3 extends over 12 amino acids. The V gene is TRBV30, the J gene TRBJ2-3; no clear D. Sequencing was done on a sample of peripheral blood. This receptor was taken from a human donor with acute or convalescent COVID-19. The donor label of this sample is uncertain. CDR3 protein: CASQRSPDTQYF. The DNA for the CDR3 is TGTGCCTCCCAGCGAAGCCCAGATACGCAGTATTTT.